This T cell receptor (beta chain) was documented in a study of cytomegalovirus exposure and HLA in healthy donors. Whole-study context: According to later analysis, the same platform produced the 120 or so validation and approximately 700 first-cohort repertoires.

From germline, CDR1 is MGHRA and CDR2 YSYEKL. Trimming stripped 0 bases from V and 1 base from J, with 9 bases between. This CDR3 contains 15 residues. Using immunoSEQ multiplex PCR, the repertoire was profiled, and TCRdb retains in-frame clones only, with some absent. The repertoire includes about 360,000 clones, roughly 88% of them detected once, and 0.83% sits in the top ten. The chain has TRBV4-1 and TRBJ2-5; D is ambiguous. The receptor was isolated from a woman in her late teens or twenties in good health and CMV-seronegative. Source material: PBMCs. Here the CDR3 DNA reads TGCGCCAGCAGCCAAGATATGCGCTCCCAAGAGACCCAGTACTTC. Its protein is CASSQDMRSQETQYF.